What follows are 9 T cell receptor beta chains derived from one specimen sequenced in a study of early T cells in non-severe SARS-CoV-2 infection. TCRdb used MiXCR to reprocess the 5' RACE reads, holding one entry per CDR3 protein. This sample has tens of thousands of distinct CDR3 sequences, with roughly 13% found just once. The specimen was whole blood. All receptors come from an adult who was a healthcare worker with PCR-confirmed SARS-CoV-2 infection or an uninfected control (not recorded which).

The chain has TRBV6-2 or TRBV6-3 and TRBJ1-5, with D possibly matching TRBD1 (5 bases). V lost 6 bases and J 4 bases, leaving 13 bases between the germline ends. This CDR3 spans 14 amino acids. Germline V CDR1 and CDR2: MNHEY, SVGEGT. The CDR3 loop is CASRRTSQNQPQHF. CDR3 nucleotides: TGTGCCAGCAGAAGGACAAGCCAAAATCAGCCCCAGCATTTT.

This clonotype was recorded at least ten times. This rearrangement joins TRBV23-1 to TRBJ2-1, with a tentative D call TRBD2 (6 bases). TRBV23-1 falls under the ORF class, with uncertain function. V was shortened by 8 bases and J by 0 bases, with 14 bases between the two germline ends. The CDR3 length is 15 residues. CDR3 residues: CASRPRGISYNEQFF. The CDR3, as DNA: TGCGCCAGCCGCCCCCGGGGGATCTCCTACAATGAGCAGTTCTTC.

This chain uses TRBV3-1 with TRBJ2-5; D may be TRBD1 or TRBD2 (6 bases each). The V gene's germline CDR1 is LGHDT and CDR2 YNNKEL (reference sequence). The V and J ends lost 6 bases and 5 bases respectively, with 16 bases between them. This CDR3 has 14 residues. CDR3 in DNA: TGTGCCAGCAGGGACGGCCCCGGGGGCGAGACCCAGTACTTC. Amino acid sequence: CASRDGPGGETQYF.

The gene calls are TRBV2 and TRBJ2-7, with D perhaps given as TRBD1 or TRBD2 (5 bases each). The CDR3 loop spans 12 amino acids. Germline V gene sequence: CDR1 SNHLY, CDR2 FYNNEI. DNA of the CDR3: TGTGCGGCAGTAGGGGAGCGCTACGAGCAGTACTTC. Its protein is CAAVGERYEQYF. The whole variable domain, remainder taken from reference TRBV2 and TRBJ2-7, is EPEVTQTPSHQVTQMGQEVILRCVPISNHLYFYWYRQILGQKVEFLVSFYNNEISEKSEIFDDQFSVERPDGSNFTLKIRSTKLEDSAMYFCAAVGERYEQYFGPGTRLTVT.

CDR3 coding DNA: TGCAGCGTTTCAAAGGGTGACTATGGCTACACCTTC. The encoded protein is CSVSKGDYGYTF. The chain is built from TRBV29-1 and TRBJ1-2; no clear D gene. This CDR3 has 12 amino acids. The V end lost 5 bases, the J end lost 3 bases, and 10 bases lay between the germline ends. CDR1 and CDR2 (germline): SQVTM, ANQGSEA.

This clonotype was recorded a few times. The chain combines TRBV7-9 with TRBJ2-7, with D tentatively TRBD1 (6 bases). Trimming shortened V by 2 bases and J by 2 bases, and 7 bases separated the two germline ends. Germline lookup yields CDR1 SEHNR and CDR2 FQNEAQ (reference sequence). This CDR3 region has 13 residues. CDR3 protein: CASSLWGPYEQYF. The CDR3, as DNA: TGTGCCAGCAGCTTATGGGGGCCCTACGAGCAGTACTTC.

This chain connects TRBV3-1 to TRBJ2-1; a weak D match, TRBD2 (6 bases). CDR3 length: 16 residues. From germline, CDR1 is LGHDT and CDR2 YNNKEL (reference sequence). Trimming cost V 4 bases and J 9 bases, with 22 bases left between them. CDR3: CASSPTWAGSAVEQFF. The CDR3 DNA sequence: TGTGCCAGCAGCCCGACATGGGCGGGGTCAGCTGTTGAGCAGTTCTTC.

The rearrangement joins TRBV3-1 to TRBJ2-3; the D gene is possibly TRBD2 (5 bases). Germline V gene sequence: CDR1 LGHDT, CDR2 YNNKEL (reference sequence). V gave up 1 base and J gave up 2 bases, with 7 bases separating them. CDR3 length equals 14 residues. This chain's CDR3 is CASSQGRATDTQYF. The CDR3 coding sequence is TGTGCCAGCAGCCAAGGGCGGGCCACAGATACGCAGTATTTT.

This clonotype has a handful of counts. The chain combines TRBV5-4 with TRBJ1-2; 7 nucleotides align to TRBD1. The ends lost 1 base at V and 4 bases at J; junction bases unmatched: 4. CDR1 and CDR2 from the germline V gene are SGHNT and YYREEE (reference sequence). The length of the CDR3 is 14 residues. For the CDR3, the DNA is TGTGCCAGCAGCTTGATGGGGACAGTCTATGGCTACACCTTC. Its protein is CASSLMGTVYGYTF.